A selection of T cell receptor beta chains follows, all from one sample in a study of shared clonotypes between healthy human individuals. The method was immunoSEQ multiplex PCR; TCRdb's version includes in-frame clones alone and lacks a portion of them. This sample carries roughly 500,000 clones, 75% to 85% of them seen once, and the ten largest clones take approximately 12%. The sample taken for sequencing was PBMCs. The receptors shown here come from a woman between 35 and 50 years old in good health. Some clones in this sample may be carry-over from other donors' samples. The conserved cysteine and the conserved F or W are not part of the CDR3 here. The size field is filled for only some rows; it gives once, few, many or a size class.

V gene	J gene	clone size	CDR3 protein
TRBV7-9	TRBJ2-1	NA	ASSFTSGSLSNEQF
TRBV27	TRBJ2-5	NA	ASSAMGQAQETQY
TRBV4-1	TRBJ2-2	NA	ASSQFGTSKYTGELF
TRBV19	TRBJ2-5	NA	ASSIFSGTGRGTQY
TRBV5-6	TRBJ2-1	NA	ASSLLAGVYNEQF
TRBV9	TRBJ2-1	NA	ASSGGPHDEQF
TRBV7-7	TRBJ2-2	NA	ASTPGTGGERELF
TRBV5-4	TRBJ2-5	NA	ASSQARQTQETQY
TRBV29-1	TRBJ1-1	few	SVTSSVTWNTEAF
TRBV6-1	TRBJ1-2	few	ASSDGGFYGYT
TRBV7-6	TRBJ2-7	NA	ASSGEGRREQY
TRBV9	TRBJ2-1	NA	ASSVGLAGSYNEQF
TRBV29-1	TRBJ2-1	NA	SVGTSGYNEQF
TRBV4-1	TRBJ1-2	NA	ASSQVGRGLVGYT
TRBV4-3	TRBJ1-2	NA	ASSQDLHYGYT
TRBV7-9	TRBJ1-2	many	ASSDSGTGVNSDGYT
TRBV6-1	TRBJ2-6	few	ASSERLSGANVLT
TRBV28	TRBJ2-5	NA	ASSLSASGKQY
TRBV18	TRBJ1-1	NA	ASSRAVETEAF
TRBV6-5	TRBJ1-2	NA	ASSYAPPGLNYGYT
TRBV28	TRBJ1-1	few	ASSLVAVNTEAF
TRBV10-3	TRBJ2-7	NA	ASSLVGGYEQY
TRBV6-7	TRBJ1-1	NA	ASSYSSPADEAF
TRBV6-1	TRBJ2-5	NA	ASSVSGRGETQY
TRBV4-3	TRBJ1-1	NA	ASSSRTGGFGAF
TRBV7-2	TRBJ2-7	NA	ASSPMGITYEQY
TRBV5-1	TRBJ1-1	NA	ASSFVYRGRDEAF